This T cell receptor beta chain was observed in a study of cytomegalovirus exposure and HLA in healthy donors. Whole-study context: The 95 to 150 validation repertoires used a platform that matched the one used for the roughly 650 first-cohort repertoires, as a later analysis reported.

As to this clone: Its antigen remains unknown.

TCRdb keeps only in-frame clones here, not all; method: immunoSEQ multiplex PCR. This sample has under 150,000 clones, with around 86% found just once. V shed 11 bases and J shed 0 bases, with 22 bases lying between them. The germline CDR1 and CDR2 sequences are SGHAT and FQNNGV. This CDR3 is 16 amino acids long. Study conclusions and caveats: Most TCR sequences proved rare, with some public TCRs found in many donors. In the approximately 120 validation repertoires, a later analysis found that first-cohort TCR clusters tended to co-occur.

Source material: PBMCs. The chain carries TRBV11-2 and TRBJ1-2; no clear D. The receptor was isolated from a man aged 18 to 30 in good health and CMV-seropositive. The CDR3 reads CAGEREQRVANYGYTF. CDR3 bases: TGTGCCGGGGAGAGGGAACAGCGCGTAGCTAACTATGGCTACACCTTC.